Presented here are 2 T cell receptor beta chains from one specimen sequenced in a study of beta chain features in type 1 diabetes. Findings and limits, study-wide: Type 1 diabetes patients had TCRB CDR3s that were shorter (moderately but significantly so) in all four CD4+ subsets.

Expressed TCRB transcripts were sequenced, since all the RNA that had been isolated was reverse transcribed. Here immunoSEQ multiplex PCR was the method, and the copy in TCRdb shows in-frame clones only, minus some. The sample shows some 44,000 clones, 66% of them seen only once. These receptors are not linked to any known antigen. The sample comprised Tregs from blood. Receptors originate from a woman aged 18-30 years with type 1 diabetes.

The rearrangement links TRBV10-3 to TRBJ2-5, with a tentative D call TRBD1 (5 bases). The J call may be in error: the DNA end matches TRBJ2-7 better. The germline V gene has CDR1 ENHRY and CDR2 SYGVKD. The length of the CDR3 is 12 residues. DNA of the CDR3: TGTGCCACTAGGGGCCTAACCTACGAGCAGTACTTC. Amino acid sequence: CATRGLTYEQYF.

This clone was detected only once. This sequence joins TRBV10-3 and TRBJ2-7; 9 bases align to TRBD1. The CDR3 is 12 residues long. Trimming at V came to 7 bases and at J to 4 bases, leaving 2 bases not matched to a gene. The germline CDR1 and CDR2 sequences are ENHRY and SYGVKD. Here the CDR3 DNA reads TGTGCCATCAAGGGACAGGGTTACGAGCAGTACTTC. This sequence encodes CAIKGQGYEQYF.